Each of the 5 T cell receptor beta chains below was sequenced from the same sample in a study of cytomegalovirus exposure and HLA in healthy donors. The PCR had 60 Vbeta and 13 Jbeta primers. This table comes from immunoSEQ multiplex PCR, and its TCRdb copy is limited to in-frame clones, with some not included. The sample totals approximately 120,000 clones. Sequencing used PBMCs. Receptors originate from a man aged 35 to 55 in good health and CMV-seronegative.

The chain has TRBV7-9 and TRBJ2-5; D is possibly TRBD2 (5 bases). Trimming took 3 bases from V and 0 from J, leaving 8 bases between them. The V gene's germline CDR1 is SEHNR and CDR2 FQNEAQ (reference sequence). There are 14 residues in the CDR3. The CDR3 bases are TGTGCCAGCAGCTTTTCCGGGAACCAAGAGACCCAGTACTTC. Its translation is CASSFSGNQETQYF.

V is TRBV7-8 and J is TRBJ2-1, with TRBD2 matching 8 bases. The length of the CDR3 is 13 residues. The germline gives CDR1 SGHVS, CDR2 FQNEAQ. Trimming took 11 bases from V and 4 from J; bases not matched to a gene: 7. The CDR3 nucleotides are TGTGCCTCGTTAGCGGGGCTGTACAATGAGCAGTTCTTC. Its protein product is CASLAGLYNEQFF.

The V and J genes are TRBV5-1 and TRBJ2-7; 14 bases align to TRBD2. The CDR3 contains 17 residues. Per the germline V gene, CDR1 is SGHRS and CDR2 is YFSETQ. J gave up 6 bases and V 4 bases, and 12 bases lay outside the gene matches. DNA for the CDR3: TGCGCCAGCAGCCCGTCGACTAGCGGGAGGGTTTTAGGCGAGCAGTACTTC. It translates to CASSPSTSGRVLGEQYF.

This sequence joins TRBV5-6 and TRBJ1-6; the match to TRBD1 covers 8 bases. The CDR3 extends over 15 amino acids. CDR1 SGHDT and CDR2 YYEEEE come from the germline V gene. V trimming: 3 bases; J trimming: 8 bases; junction bases outside the gene matches: 7. CDR3: CASSSLDRGDSPLHF. The CDR3 DNA sequence: TGTGCCAGCAGCTCCTTAGACAGGGGTGATTCACCCCTCCACTTT.

The chain is built from TRBV2 and TRBJ1-4; D unclear. The V end was cut by 5 bases, the J end by 7 bases, with 11 bases between. Germline loops: CDR1 SNHLY, CDR2 FYNNEI. The CDR3 covers 13 residues. CDR3 region: CASSSVRSEKLFF. For the CDR3, the DNA is TGTGCCAGCAGTAGCGTGCGGAGTGAAAAACTGTTTTTT.